This note documents a single T cell receptor (beta chain) sequence. This clone was recorded only once. Its specific antigen is unknown. Within one base of it there is no much larger clone, and no base qualities were kept. This entry belongs to a study of OX40 agonist ivuxolimab in advanced cancers. Regarding the research as a whole: The costimulatory receptor OX40 (CD134) was targeted by ivuxolimab, a fully human IgG2 agonistic monoclonal antibody. Intravenous ivuxolimab was administered to patients every 2 weeks at six dose levels: 0.01, 0.1, 0.3, 1.5, 3 and 10 mg/kg. Among the 50 to 55 dose-escalation patients, some 19 had hepatocellular carcinoma, 15 or so melanoma, 9 renal cell carcinoma and 9 head and neck cancer. In the dose-escalation cohort, 70% to 90% of patients were male, and the mean age was 60 years with a range of roughly 20 to 79. Patients were allowed to have had prior anti-PD-1, anti-PD-L1 or anti-CTLA-4 therapy, and around 41% of the dose-escalation patients had previously received checkpoint inhibitors. Partial responses occurred in three dose-escalation patients, of whom one had hepatocellular carcinoma and two had cutaneous melanoma. Peripheral TCRbeta sequencing aimed to test whether ivuxolimab altered TCR sequence diversity and caused clonal T-cell expansion. The paper covers the monotherapy dose-escalation part of the phase I ivuxolimab trial, which included N of about 50 patients. Study-level results and caveats: At doses from 0.1 to 3.0 mg/kg, clonal expansion was seen in both CD4+ and CD8+ blood T cells between baseline and week 6. On average, CD8+ T cells showed more expanded clones than CD4+ T cells after ivuxolimab. Partial responders in the 0.1-3.0 mg/kg groups had among the lowest normalized peripheral clonal expansion, especially among CD8+ T cells. Low levels of normalized T-cell clonal expansion were also seen in some nonresponding patients. The antigen specificity of the peripheral T cells that underwent clonal expansion was not determined.

The trial excluded patients who had a history of autoimmune disease or were on systemic immunosuppression. Peripheral blood for TCR sequencing was collected from all dose cohorts at baseline, on cycle 4 day 1, and on cycle 7 day 1. The samples were taken from a phase I, first-in-human, multicenter, open-label dose-escalation trial of ivuxolimab. The trial enrolled adults with locally advanced or metastatic head and neck squamous cell, hepatocellular, melanoma or renal cell carcinoma. Before TCR sequencing, CD4+ T cells and CD8+ T cells were sorted from peripheral blood as separate populations. To sequence the TCRbeta CDR3 region, genomic DNA was isolated from the sorted cells. The immunoSEQ Assay was used to sequence the TCRbeta CDR3 regions. The clones in this table, taken by TCRdb from immuneACCESS, are in-frame only. Not every clone is retained; where verified, under half of the shortfall comes from an unresolved V gene, and the cause of the rest is unknown. In all, the sample holds 6,500 to 8,000 clones, and around 82% of those were seen once. The top ten clonotypes cover about 18% of the sample.

From the germline V gene (reference sequence), CDR1 is SEHNR and CDR2 is FQNEAQ. The CDR3, from cysteine to phenylalanine, totals 16 residues. CDR3 DNA is the only sequence kept; it has 48 bases, read in frame from the first base. V and J are trimmed by 1 base and 1 base, and the gene matches miss 6 bases of the junction. Sequencing was performed on CD4+ or CD8+ T cells sorted from blood, taken in a trial of the OX40 agonist ivuxolimab. The clonotype originates from an adult with an advanced solid tumor such as melanoma, head and neck, liver or kidney cancer. The rearranged segments are TRBV7-9 and TRBJ1-1, with 7 junctional bases fitting TRBD1. The CDR3 in this case is CASSLVPDRPNTEAFF. The nucleotide sequence is TGTGCCAGCAGCTTAGTCCCGGACAGGCCGAACACTGAAGCTTTCTTT. This CDR3, with the reference TRBV7-9 and TRBJ1-1 proteins standing in past its ends, gives the full variable domain DTGVSQNPRHKITKRGQNVTFRCDPISEHNRLYWYRQTLGQGPEFLTYFQNEAQLEKSRLLSDRFSAERPKGSFSTLEIQRTEQGDSAMYLCASSLVPDRPNTEAFFGQGTRLTVV.